This TCR beta chain was identified in a study of T cell repertoires in cytomegalovirus infection. Study-level information: Recently identified HLA-C-restricted and well-studied HLA-B-restricted CMV epitopes were used. Both a matching HLA type and CMV infection were indicated by public TCR beta signatures. Whole-study results and caveats: Clonotype analysis showed dominance of the ex vivo response by HLA-C-restricted CMV-specific TCR beta clonotypes. People with CMV and the relevant HLA were identified by cumulative public TCR beta family frequency.

MiXCR, run by TCRdb on the reads, gives a single entry per CDR3 protein. The data contain some 500,000 distinct CDR3 sequences, around 35% of them seen just once; the ten biggest clones take up under 20%. With 3 bases removed from V and 6 bases from J, the gap between germline ends came to 12 bases. CDR1 and CDR2 from the germline V gene are MNHEY and SMNVEV (reference sequence). There are 15 residues in the CDR3. The sample holds a few counts of this clonotype. Its antigen is not known. The clonotype originates from a human donor in good health (CMV status not recorded). Some clones in this sample may be carry-over from other donors' samples. The chain carries TRBV27 and TRBJ1-6, with D maybe TRBD1 (6 bases). The starting material was cultured PBMCs, obtained from culture after CMV antigen stimulation. The CDR3 sequence is CASSLEYRVNSPLHF. The CDR3 DNA reads as TGTGCCAGCAGTTTGGAATACAGGGTTAATTCACCCCTCCACTTT.